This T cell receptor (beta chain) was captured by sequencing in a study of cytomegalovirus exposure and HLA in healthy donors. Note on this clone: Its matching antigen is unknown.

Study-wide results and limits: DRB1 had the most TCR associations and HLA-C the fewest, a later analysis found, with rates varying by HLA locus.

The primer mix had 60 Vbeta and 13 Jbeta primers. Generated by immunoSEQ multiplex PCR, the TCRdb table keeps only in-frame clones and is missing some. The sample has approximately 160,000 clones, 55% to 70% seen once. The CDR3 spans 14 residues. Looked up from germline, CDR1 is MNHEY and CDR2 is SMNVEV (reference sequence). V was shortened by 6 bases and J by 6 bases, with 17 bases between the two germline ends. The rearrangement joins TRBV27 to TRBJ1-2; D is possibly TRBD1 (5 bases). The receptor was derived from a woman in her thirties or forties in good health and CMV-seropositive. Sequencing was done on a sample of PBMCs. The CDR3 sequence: CASRMTVRADGYTF. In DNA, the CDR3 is TGTGCCAGCAGGATGACAGTCCGCGCCGATGGCTACACCTTC.